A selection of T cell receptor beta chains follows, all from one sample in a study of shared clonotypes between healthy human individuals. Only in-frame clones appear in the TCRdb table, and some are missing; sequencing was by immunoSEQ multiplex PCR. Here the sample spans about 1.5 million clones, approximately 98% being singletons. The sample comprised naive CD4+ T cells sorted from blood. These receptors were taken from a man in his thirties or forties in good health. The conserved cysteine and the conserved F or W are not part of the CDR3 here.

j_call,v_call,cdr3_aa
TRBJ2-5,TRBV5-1,ASSLSSYTQETQY
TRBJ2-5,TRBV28,ASVRDTQETQY
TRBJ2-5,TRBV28,ASRPRLAEEETQY
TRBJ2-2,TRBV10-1,ASSELHTGELF
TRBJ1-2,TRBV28,ASSSAGYGYT
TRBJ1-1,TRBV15,ATSREAGRAEAF
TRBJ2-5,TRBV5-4,ASSLPGRAEETQY
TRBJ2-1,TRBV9,ASSVGGDEQF
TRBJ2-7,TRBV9,ASSVGLAVTYEQY
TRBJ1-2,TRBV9,ASSADRNYGYT
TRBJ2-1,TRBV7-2,ASSLEGVSVNEQF
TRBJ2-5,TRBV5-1,ASSGGPVGETQY
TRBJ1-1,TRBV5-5,ASSLDPRTGRGTEAF
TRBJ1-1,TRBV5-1,ASSTTPGANTEAF
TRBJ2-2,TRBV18,ASSPEHTGELF
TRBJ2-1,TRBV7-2,ASSLIPEGNEQF
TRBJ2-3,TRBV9,ASSVGRLVADTQY
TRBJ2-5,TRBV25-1,ASSVGGPQETQY
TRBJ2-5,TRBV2,ASSGGQGAETQY
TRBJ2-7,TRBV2,ASTGQGITYEQY
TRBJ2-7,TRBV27,ASSPRGRDIYEQY
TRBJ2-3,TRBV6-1,ASSEPAGTSTDTQY
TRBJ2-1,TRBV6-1,ASSPDNEQF
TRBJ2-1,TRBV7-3,ASSRLGTSGPSSYNEQF
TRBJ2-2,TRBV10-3,AIRQGLANTGELF
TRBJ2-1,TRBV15,ATSSPLRYEQF
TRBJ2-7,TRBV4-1,ASRHLGSYEQY
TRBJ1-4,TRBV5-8,ASSLARLVGREAANEKLF
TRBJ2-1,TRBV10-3,ATLRVTSSYNEQF
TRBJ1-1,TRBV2,ASSVGLRPEAF
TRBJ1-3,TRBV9,ASSGQVSGNTIY
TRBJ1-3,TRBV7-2,ASSSQRSSGNTIY
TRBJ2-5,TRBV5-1,ASSLDGSGKTQY
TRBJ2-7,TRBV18,ASSPTGLAGGFIGEQY
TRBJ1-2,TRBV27,ASSIGTTKIYGYT
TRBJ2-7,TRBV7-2,ASSVRGGATEQY
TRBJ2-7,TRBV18,ASSPTGTTAGQY
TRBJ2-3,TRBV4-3,ASSRGESSGRLDTQY
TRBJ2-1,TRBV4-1,ASSQGLRPVRSSYNEQF
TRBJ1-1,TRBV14,ASSQTGRAAF
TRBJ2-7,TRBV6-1,ASSVRRRSDRGFSEQY
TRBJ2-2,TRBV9,ASSVVGSGELF